These T cell receptor beta chains were read from a single sample in a study of shared clonotypes between healthy human individuals. This table comes from immunoSEQ multiplex PCR, and its TCRdb copy is limited to in-frame clones, with some not included. The table has more than 600,000 clones, about 91% seen once. Sequencing was done on a sample of naive CD8+ T cells sorted from blood. These receptors were taken from a man aged 25-45 years in good health. Each CDR3 is given with its conserved first and last residue. Fields, in order: V gene, clone size, D gene, J gene, CDR3 DNA, CDR3 protein. D genes are given only for firm matches. A clone size is listed for some rows: how often the clone was seen (once, few, many), or a class if it is expanded.

TRBV4-1	once	NA	TRBJ2-7	TGCGCCAGCAGCCAAGATTACAGCGAGCAGTACTTC	CASSQDYSEQYF
TRBV27	NA	NA	TRBJ2-5	TGTGCCAGCAGTTTGGGCACACAGGGCCAAGAGACCCAGTACTTC	CASSLGTQGQETQYF
TRBV11-2	once	NA	TRBJ2-1	TGTGCCAGCAGCTTAGACAGGGGGGTTGTTGGGTACAATGAGCAGTTCTTC	CASSLDRGVVGYNEQFF
TRBV14	NA	TRBD1	TRBJ2-3	TGTGCCAGCAGCCAATGGACAGGGAGCACAGATACGCAGTATTTT	CASSQWTGSTDTQYF
TRBV27	NA	NA	TRBJ2-7	TGTGCCAGCAGTTTGAAGGTTACCTACGAGCAGTACTTC	CASSLKVTYEQYF
TRBV7-4	NA	TRBD1	TRBJ2-7	TGTGCCAGCAGCCCAGGGGGATACGAGCAGTACTTC	CASSPGGYEQYF
TRBV9	NA	TRBD2	TRBJ2-1	TGTGCCAGCAGCGTAGGGGGAGGGAACTACAATGAGCAGTTCTTC	CASSVGGGNYNEQFF
TRBV6-5	NA	NA	TRBJ2-2	TGTGCCAGCAGTCCGATCAGGGCCACCGGGGAGCTGTTTTTT	CASSPIRATGELFF
TRBV7-2	NA	NA	TRBJ2-1	TGTGCCAGCAGGAGACGGGGGGAGCAGTTCTTC	CASRRRGEQFF
TRBV5-1	NA	TRBD2	TRBJ2-1	TGCGCCAGCAGCTTACACGGGGGGACTAGCGGGGACTACAATGAGCAGTTCTTC	CASSLHGGTSGDYNEQFF
TRBV6-1	once	NA	TRBJ2-7	TGTGCCAGCAGTGAATCTGGAGGGACGTACGAGCAGTACTTC	CASSESGGTYEQYF
TRBV7-8	NA	NA	TRBJ2-7	TGTGCCAGCAGCTTAGGAGGCAGCCACTACGAGCAGTACTTC	CASSLGGSHYEQYF
TRBV6-6	once	NA	TRBJ2-7	TGTGCCAGCAGTTATTCTGGGTCTTTTTACGAGCAGTACTTC	CASSYSGSFYEQYF
TRBV14	NA	NA	TRBJ2-2	TGTGCCAGCAGCCAAGCGAGGGCCGGGGAGCTGTTTTTT	CASSQARAGELFF
TRBV10-3	NA	TRBD2	TRBJ2-3	TGTGCCATCAGTCCCCCCCCTAGCGGGCACACAGATACGCAGTATTTT	CAISPPPSGHTDTQYF
TRBV28	NA	TRBD2	TRBJ2-1	TGTGCCAGCAGCCCTATGGTGGGACTAGATTCGTATAAGGATGAGCAGTTCTTC	CASSPMVGLDSYKDEQFF
TRBV27	once	NA	TRBJ2-2	TGTGCCAGCGGGAGCACCGGGGAGCTGTTTTTT	CASGSTGELFF
TRBV5-6	NA	NA	TRBJ2-5	TGTGCCAGCAGCAATCCCCGTTCTTACCATCGAGAAGAGACCCAGTACTTC	CASSNPRSYHREETQYF
TRBV6-5	NA	NA	TRBJ2-3	TGTGCCAGCAGTTACTCCCCCGGGTCAGGTACGCAGTATTTT	CASSYSPGSGTQYF
TRBV7-2	NA	TRBD1	TRBJ1-5	TGTGCCAGCAGTCCAACGACAGGGAGTCAGCCCCAGCATTTT	CASSPTTGSQPQHF
TRBV29-1	NA	NA	TRBJ2-2	TGCAGCGTTGAAAGGTCCACCGGGGAGCTGTTTTTT	CSVERSTGELFF
TRBV4-1	NA	TRBD1	TRBJ2-7	TGCGCCAGCAGCCAAGATTCCACAGGGGCCTACGAGCAGTACTTC	CASSQDSTGAYEQYF
TRBV7-7	once	NA	TRBJ2-3	TGTGCTAGCAGCTTAAGTGCGGGAAGCACAGATACGCAGTATTTT	CASSLSAGSTDTQYF
TRBV5-3	NA	NA	TRBJ2-7	TGTGCCAGCAGCCAAATGGGACACCTCTACGAGCAGTACTTC	CASSQMGHLYEQYF
TRBV7-2	NA	TRBD2	TRBJ2-1	TGTGCCAGCAGCTTAGCGGGAGGGAATGAGCAGTTCTTC	CASSLAGGNEQFF
TRBV9	NA	TRBD2	TRBJ2-1	TGTGCCAGCAGCCCCGCCAGCGGGAGAACCCATTCCAATGAGCAGTTCTTC	CASSPASGRTHSNEQFF
TRBV28	NA	TRBD1	TRBJ1-2	TGTGCCAGCAGACGGGTGACAGGGGGCGTCAGGAATGGCTACACCTTC	CASRRVTGGVRNGYTF
TRBV29-1	NA	NA	TRBJ2-7	TGCAGCGTTGAATTGGGGTTTAGCGAGCAGTACTTC	CSVELGFSEQYF
TRBV27	NA	TRBD2	TRBJ2-7	TGTGCCAGCAGTCCGGGACTAGCGGGAGTCGAGCAGTACTTC	CASSPGLAGVEQYF
TRBV7-2	NA	TRBD1	TRBJ2-5	TGTGCCAGCAGCTTAGTATCCAGGGGGTACCAAGAGACCCAGTACTTC	CASSLVSRGYQETQYF
TRBV11-2	NA	NA	TRBJ2-7	TGTGCCAGCAGCTTCTTGACGGTTGGTGTCTCCTACGAGCAGTACTTC	CASSFLTVGVSYEQYF
TRBV7-8	NA	TRBD2	TRBJ2-1	TGTGCCAGCAGCGCAAGACTAGCGGGAGGACGCAATGAGCAGTTCTTC	CASSARLAGGRNEQFF
TRBV6-1	NA	NA	TRBJ1-5	TGTGCCAGCAGTGAACCCGGGGGCCTCAATCAGCCCCAGCATTTT	CASSEPGGLNQPQHF
TRBV27	NA	NA	TRBJ1-4	TGTGCCAGCGCCCCCCTAGCTAATGAAAAACTGTTTTTT	CASAPLANEKLFF
TRBV7-9	NA	NA	TRBJ2-1	TGTGCCAGCAGCTCCCCAGAGTTAGAGGGAGCTTGGGAGAATGAGCAGTTCTTC	CASSSPELEGAWENEQFF
TRBV7-9	NA	NA	TRBJ1-5	TGTGCCAGCAGCTTATCAGAACCTGGGCAGCCCCAGCATTTT	CASSLSEPGQPQHF
TRBV28	NA	NA	TRBJ2-7	TGTGCCAGCAGTTTTCAAGCGAAGAGTCTGTACGAGCAGTACTTC	CASSFQAKSLYEQYF
TRBV4-1	NA	TRBD1	TRBJ2-7	TGCGCCAGCAGCCCTCGGAACAGGGGTTACGAGCAGTACTTC	CASSPRNRGYEQYF
TRBV6-1	NA	TRBD2	TRBJ2-1	TGTGCCAGCAGTGGACTAGCGGGAGGCTACAATGAGCAGTTCTTC	CASSGLAGGYNEQFF
TRBV5-1	once	NA	TRBJ2-1	TGCGCCAGCAGCTTGGGACTAGTTGATCCAATGGAGCAGTTCTTC	CASSLGLVDPMEQFF
TRBV11-2	NA	TRBD2	TRBJ2-7	TGTGCCAGCAGCTTAGCCGAAGCGGGAGAGTTCTCCTACGAGCAGTACTTC	CASSLAEAGEFSYEQYF
TRBV6-6	few	TRBD2	TRBJ2-1	TGTGCCAGCCGGGAGGATGAGCAGTTCTTC	CASREDEQFF
TRBV29-1	NA	NA	TRBJ1-2	TGCAGCGTTCGGGCAGACTATGGCTACACCTTC	CSVRADYGYTF
TRBV27	NA	TRBD1	TRBJ2-4	TGTGCCAGCAGTTTAGAGGGGACAGGAGGAGCCAAAAACATTCAGTACTTC	CASSLEGTGGAKNIQYF
TRBV4-1	NA	NA	TRBJ2-1	TGCGCCAGCAGTTGGGCAGGGGCCTACAATGAGCAGTTCTTC	CASSWAGAYNEQFF
TRBV5-4	NA	NA	TRBJ2-2	TGTGCCAGCAGCTTAGGCGTTGAGAACACCGGGGAGCTGTTTTTT	CASSLGVENTGELFF
TRBV7-2	NA	NA	TRBJ2-7	TGTGCCAGCAGCCCAGGGGTGGCGGGAGTATCCGAGCAGTACTTC	CASSPGVAGVSEQYF
TRBV2	NA	NA	TRBJ2-1	TGTGCCAGCAGTGAAACAGGGGAGCAGTTCTTC	CASSETGEQFF
TRBV9	NA	TRBD1	TRBJ2-5	TGTGCCAGCAGCACAGGACAGGGTTATCTGGAGACCCAGTACTTC	CASSTGQGYLETQYF
TRBV7-9	NA	TRBD1	TRBJ1-2	TGTGCCAGCAGCAGCCCGGGACAGGAGGGGTTTGGCTACACCTTC	CASSSPGQEGFGYTF
TRBV27	NA	NA	TRBJ2-5	TGTGCCAGCAGTTTATCTGGGGAGACCCAGTACTTC	CASSLSGETQYF
TRBV27	NA	NA	TRBJ2-1	TGTTCCACCATTGTGCGTGGGCCCTACAATGAGCAGTTCTTC	CSTIVRGPYNEQFF
TRBV11-2	NA	TRBD2	TRBJ2-2	TGTGCCAGCAGCCGGGGGGGGCAGCTGGGGATGGAGCTGTTTTTT	CASSRGGQLGMELFF
TRBV10-3	NA	TRBD2	TRBJ2-1	TGTGCCATCAGTCCGGGACTAGACTACAATGAGCAGTTCTTC	CAISPGLDYNEQFF
TRBV28	NA	TRBD1	TRBJ2-6	TGTGCCAGCAGTCCCCACAGGGGTGTTAGGACCAACGTCCTGACTTTC	CASSPHRGVRTNVLTF
TRBV11-3	NA	NA	TRBJ2-1	TGTGCCAGCAGCTTAGATACGGGGCACGAGCAGTTCTTC	CASSLDTGHEQFF
TRBV5-1	NA	NA	TRBJ2-7	TGCGCCAGCAGCGAGACCAAGGGTGAATTCTCCTACGAGCAGTACTTC	CASSETKGEFSYEQYF
TRBV27	NA	NA	TRBJ2-7	TGTGCCAGCAGTCCTCAGGGGATAAGCTACGAGCAGTACTTC	CASSPQGISYEQYF
TRBV15	NA	NA	TRBJ2-2	TGTGCCACCAGCAGAGACAGGGCGTACAACACCGGGGAGCTGTTTTTT	CATSRDRAYNTGELFF
TRBV28	NA	NA	TRBJ2-1	TGTGCCAGCAACGGCGGCCCCGAGTACAATGAGCAGTTCTTC	CASNGGPEYNEQFF